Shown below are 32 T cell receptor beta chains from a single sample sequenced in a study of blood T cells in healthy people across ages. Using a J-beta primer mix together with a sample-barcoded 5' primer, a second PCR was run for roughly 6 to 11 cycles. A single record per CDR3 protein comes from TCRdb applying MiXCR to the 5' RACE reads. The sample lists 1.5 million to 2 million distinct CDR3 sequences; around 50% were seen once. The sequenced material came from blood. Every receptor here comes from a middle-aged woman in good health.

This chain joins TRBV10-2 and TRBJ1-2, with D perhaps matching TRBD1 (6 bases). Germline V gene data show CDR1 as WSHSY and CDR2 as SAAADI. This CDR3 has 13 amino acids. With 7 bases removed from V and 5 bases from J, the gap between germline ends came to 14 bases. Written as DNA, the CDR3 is TGCGCCAGCACCAGGGGCGAGCTATATGGCTACACCTTC. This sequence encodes CASTRGELYGYTF.

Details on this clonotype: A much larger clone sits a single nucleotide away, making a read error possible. The CDR3 sequence: CTSSQPSYEQYF. The CDR3 DNA sequence: TGTACCAGCAGCCAACCTTCCTACGAGCAGTACTTC. The chain employs TRBV7-2 and TRBJ2-7; D is undetermined. The CDR3 length is 12 residues. CDR1 and CDR2 from the germline V gene are SGHTA and FQGNSA. V was pared by 5 bases and J by 1 base, with 6 bases between.

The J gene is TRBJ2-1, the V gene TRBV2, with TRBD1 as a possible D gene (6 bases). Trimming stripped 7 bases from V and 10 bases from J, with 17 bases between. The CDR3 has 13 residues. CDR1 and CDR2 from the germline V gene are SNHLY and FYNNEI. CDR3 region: CASMGGGRSEQFF. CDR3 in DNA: TGTGCCAGCATGGGTGGGGGCCGATCGGAGCAGTTCTTC. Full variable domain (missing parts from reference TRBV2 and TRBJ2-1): EPEVTQTPSHQVTQMGQEVILRCVPISNHLYFYWYRQILGQKVEFLVSFYNNEISEKSEIFDDQFSVERPDGSNFTLKIRSTKLEDSAMYFCASMGGGRSEQFFGPGTRLTVL.

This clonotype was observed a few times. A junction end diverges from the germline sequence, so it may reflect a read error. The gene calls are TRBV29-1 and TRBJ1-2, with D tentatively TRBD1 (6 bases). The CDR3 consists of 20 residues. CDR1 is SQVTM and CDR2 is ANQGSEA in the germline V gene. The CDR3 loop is CSVELLDARGQRPSGIGYTF. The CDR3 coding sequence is TGCAGTGTTGAGCTACTAGACGCCCGAGGACAGCGACCCAGCGGTATTGGCTACACCTTC.

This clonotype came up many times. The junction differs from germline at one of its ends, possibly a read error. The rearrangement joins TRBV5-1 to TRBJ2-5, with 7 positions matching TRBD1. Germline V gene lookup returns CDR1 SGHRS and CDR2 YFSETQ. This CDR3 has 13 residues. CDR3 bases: TGTGCCAGCAGCCCGACAGGGCCGGAGACCCAGTACTTC. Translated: CASSPTGPETQYF.

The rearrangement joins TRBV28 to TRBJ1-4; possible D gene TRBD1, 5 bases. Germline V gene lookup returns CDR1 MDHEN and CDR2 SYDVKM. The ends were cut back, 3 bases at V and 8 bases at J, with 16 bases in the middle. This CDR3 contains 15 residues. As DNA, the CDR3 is TGTGCCAGCAGTTTCTCGGGGCTTGGGCAGGAAAAACTGTTTTTT. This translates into CASSFSGLGQEKLFF.

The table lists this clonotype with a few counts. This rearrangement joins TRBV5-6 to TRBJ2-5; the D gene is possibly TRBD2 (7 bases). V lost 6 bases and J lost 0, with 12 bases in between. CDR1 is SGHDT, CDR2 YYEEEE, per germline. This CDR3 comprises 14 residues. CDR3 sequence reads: CASKGGPNQETQYF. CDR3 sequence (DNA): TGTGCCAGCAAGGGGGGGCCCAACCAAGAGACCCAGTACTTC.

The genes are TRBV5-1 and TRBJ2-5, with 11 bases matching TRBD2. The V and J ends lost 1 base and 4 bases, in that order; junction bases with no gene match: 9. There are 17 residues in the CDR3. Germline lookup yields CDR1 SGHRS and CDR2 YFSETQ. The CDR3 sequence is CASSLTSLAGGRETQYF. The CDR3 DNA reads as TGCGCCAGCAGCTTGACCTCCTTAGCGGGGGGGCGAGAGACCCAGTACTTC.

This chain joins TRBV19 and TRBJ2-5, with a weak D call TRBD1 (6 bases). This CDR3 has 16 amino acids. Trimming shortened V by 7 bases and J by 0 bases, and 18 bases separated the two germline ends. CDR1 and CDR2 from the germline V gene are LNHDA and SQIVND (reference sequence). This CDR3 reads CASNSQGTSNQETQYF. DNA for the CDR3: TGTGCCAGTAATAGCCAGGGGACCTCAAACCAAGAGACCCAGTACTTC.

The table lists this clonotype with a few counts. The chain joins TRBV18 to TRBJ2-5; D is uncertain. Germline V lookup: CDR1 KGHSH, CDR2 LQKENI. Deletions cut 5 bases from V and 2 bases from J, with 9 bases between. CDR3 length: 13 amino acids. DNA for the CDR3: TGTGCCAGCTCAAGAACCTTTCAAGAGACCCAGTACTTC. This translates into CASSRTFQETQYF. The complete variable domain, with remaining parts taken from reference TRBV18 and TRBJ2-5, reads NAGVMQNPRHLVRRRGQEARLRCSPMKGHSHVYWYRQLPEEGLKFMVYLQKENIIDESGMPKERFSAEFPKEGPSILRIQQVVRGDSAAYFCASSRTFQETQYFGPGTRLLVL.

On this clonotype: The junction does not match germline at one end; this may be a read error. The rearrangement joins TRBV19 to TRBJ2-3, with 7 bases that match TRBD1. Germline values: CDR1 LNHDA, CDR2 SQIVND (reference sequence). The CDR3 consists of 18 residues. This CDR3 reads CASSTLAGTAKTTDTPYF. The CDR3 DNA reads TGTGCCAGTAGTACACTTGCCGGGACAGCAAAGACCACAGATACGCCGTATTTT.

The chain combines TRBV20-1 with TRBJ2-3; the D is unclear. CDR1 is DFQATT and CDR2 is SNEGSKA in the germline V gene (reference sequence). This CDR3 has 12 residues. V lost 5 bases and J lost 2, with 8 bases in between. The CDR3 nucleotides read TGCAGTGCTCGACCTACCACAGATACGCAGTATTTT. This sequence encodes CSARPTTDTQYF.

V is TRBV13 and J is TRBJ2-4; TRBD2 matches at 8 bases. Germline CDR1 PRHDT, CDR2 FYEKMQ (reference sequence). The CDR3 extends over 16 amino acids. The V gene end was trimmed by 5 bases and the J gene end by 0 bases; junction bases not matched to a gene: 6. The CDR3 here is CASSVSGGLAKNIQYF. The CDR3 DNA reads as TGTGCCAGCAGCGTCAGCGGGGGACTAGCCAAAAACATTCAGTACTTC. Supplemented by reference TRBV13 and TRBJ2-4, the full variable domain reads AAGVIQSPRHLIKEKRETATLKCYPIPRHDTVYWYQQGPGQDPQFLISFYEKMQSDKGSIPDRFSAQQFSDYHSELNMSSLELGDSALYFCASSVSGGLAKNIQYFGAGTRLSVL.

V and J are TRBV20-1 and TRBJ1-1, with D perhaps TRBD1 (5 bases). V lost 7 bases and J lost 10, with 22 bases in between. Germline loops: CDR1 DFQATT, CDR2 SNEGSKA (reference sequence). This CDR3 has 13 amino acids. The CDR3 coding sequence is TGCAGTGTTGCCGGGGCAGCGGCGTCGCGAGCTTTCTTT. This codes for CSVAGAAASRAFF.

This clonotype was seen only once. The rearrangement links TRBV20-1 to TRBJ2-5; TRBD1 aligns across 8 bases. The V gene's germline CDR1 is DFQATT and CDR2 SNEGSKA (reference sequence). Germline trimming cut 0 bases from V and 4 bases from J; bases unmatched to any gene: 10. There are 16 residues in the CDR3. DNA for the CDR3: TGCAGTGCTAGAGATCCCGGCAGGGGGCGCCTAGAGACCCAGTACTTC. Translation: CSARDPGRGRLETQYF.

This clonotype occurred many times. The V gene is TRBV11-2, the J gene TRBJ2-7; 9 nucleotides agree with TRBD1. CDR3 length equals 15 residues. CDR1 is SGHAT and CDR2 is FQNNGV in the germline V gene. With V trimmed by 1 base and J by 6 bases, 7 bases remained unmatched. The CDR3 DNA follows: TGTGCCAGCAGCTTAGGACCGGGACAGGGTCTCGAGCAGTACTTC. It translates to CASSLGPGQGLEQYF.

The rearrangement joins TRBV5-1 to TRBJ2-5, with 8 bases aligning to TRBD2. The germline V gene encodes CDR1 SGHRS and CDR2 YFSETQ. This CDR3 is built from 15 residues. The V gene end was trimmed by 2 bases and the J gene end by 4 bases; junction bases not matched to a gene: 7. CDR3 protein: CASSFSGTGGETQYF. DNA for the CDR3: TGCGCCAGCAGCTTTAGCGGGACGGGGGGAGAGACCCAGTACTTC.

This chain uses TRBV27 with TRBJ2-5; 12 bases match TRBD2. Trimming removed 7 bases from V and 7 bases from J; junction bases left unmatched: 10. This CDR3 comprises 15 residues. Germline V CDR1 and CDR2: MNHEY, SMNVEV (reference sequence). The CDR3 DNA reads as TGTGCCAGCAATCCGACTAGCGGGGGCCGTGGGACCCAGTACTTC. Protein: CASNPTSGGRGTQYF.

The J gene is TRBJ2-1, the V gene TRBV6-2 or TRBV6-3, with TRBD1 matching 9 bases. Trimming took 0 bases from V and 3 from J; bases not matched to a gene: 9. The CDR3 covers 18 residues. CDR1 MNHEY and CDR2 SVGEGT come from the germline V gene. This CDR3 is CASSYSPPGTGIYNEQFF. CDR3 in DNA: TGTGCCAGCAGTTACTCCCCGCCCGGGACAGGGATCTACAATGAGCAGTTCTTC.

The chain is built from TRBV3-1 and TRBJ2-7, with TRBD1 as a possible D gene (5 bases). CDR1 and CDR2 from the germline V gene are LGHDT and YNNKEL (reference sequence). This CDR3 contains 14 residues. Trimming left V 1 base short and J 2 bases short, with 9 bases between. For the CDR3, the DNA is TGTGCCAGCAGCCAAGCGGGCAGGGCCTACGAGCAGTACTTC. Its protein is CASSQAGRAYEQYF.

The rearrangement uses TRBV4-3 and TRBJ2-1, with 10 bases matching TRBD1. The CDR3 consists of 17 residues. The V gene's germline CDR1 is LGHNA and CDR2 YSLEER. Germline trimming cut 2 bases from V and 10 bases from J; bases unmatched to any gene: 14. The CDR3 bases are TGCGCCAGCAGCCAAATAACCCCCGGGACAGGGGTCGAGGAGCAGTTCTTC. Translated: CASSQITPGTGVEEQFF.

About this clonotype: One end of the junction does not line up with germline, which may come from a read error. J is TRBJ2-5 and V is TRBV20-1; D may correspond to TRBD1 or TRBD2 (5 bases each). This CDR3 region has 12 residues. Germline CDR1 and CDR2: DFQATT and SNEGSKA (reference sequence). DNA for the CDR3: TGCAGTGCGGGACGGCAGTCCGAGACCCGGTACTTC. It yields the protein CSAGRQSETRYF.

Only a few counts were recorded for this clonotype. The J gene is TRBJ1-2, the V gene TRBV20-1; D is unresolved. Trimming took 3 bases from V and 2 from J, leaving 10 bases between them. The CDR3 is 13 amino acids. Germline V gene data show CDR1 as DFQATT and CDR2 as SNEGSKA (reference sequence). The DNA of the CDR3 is TGCAGTGCTAGTCCCAGGACCAACTATGGCTACACCTTC. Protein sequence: CSASPRTNYGYTF.

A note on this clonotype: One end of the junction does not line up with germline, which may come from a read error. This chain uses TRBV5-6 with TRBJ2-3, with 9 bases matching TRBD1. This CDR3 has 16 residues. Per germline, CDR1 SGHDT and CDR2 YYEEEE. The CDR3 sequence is CASSSYRGPSTDTRYF. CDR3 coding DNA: TGTGCCAGCAGCTCGTACAGGGGGCCTAGCACAGATACGCGGTATTTT.

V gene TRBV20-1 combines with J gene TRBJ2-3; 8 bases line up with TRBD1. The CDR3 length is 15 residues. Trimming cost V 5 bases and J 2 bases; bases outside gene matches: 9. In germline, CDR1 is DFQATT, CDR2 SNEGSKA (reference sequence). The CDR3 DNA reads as TGCAGTGCTCGGCACGACAGGGGCCCCACAGATACGCAGTATTTT. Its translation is CSARHDRGPTDTQYF.

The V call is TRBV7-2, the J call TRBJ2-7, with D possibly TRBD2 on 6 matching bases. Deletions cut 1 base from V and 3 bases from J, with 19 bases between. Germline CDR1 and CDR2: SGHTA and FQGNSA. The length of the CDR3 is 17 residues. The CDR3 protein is CASSLGVLRGLDYEQYF. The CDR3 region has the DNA TGTGCCAGCAGCTTAGGGGTTTTGCGGGGTCTGGACTACGAGCAGTACTTC.

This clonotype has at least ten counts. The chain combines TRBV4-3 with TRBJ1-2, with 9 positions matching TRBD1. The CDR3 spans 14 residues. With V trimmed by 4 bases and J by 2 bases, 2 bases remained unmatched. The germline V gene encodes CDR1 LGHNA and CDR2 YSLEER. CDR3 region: CASSPGQGNYGYTF. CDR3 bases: TGCGCCAGCAGCCCCGGACAGGGGAACTATGGCTACACCTTC.

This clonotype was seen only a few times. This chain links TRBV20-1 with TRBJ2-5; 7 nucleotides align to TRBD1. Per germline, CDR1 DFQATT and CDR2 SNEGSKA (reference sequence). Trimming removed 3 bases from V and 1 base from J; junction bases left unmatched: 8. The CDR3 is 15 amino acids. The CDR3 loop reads CSARMGAGGQETQYF. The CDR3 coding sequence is TGCAGTGCTAGGATGGGGGCAGGGGGCCAAGAGACCCAGTACTTC.

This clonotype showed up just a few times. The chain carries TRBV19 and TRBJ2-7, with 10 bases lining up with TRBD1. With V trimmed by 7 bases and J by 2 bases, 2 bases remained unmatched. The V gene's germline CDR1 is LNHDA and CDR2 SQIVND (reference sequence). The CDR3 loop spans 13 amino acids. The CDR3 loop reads CASTGTGAYEQYF. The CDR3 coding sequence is TGTGCCAGTACCGGGACAGGGGCCTACGAGCAGTACTTC. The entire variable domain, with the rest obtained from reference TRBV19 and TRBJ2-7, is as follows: DGGITQSPKYLFRKEGQNVTLSCEQNLNHDAMYWYRQDPGQGLRLIYYSQIVNDFQKGDIAEGYSVSREKKESFPLTVTSAQKNPTAFYLCASTGTGAYEQYFGPGTRLTVT.

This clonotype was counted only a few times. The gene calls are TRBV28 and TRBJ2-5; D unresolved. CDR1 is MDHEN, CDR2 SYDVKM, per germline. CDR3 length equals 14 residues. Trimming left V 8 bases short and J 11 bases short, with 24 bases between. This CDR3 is CASLGPSPNVEQYF. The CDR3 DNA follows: TGTGCCAGCTTAGGTCCGTCCCCCAATGTGGAGCAGTACTTC.

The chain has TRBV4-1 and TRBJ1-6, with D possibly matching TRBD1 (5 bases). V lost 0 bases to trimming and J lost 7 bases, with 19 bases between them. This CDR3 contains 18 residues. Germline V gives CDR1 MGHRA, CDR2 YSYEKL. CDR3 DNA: TGCGCCAGCAGCCAAGATCTTGGAGTCAGGGTAGGGAATTCACCCCTCCACTTT. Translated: CASSQDLGVRVGNSPLHF.

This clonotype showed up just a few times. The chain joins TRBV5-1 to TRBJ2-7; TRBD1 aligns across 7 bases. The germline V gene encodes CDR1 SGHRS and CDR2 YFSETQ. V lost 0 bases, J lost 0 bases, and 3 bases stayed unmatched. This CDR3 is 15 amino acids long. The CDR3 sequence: CASSLETGPSYEQYF. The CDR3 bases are TGCGCCAGCAGCTTGGAGACAGGGCCCTCCTACGAGCAGTACTTC.